This is a list of T cell receptor beta chains from one sample in a study of blood T cell repertoires in COVID-19. The data were produced by immunoSEQ multiplex PCR, yet TCRdb's version contains in-frame clones alone and is incomplete. The table shows 390,000 or so clones, with roughly 89% occurring only once. The sample comprised peripheral blood. The receptors come from a man younger than 30 with active or convalescent COVID-19. CDR3s include the opening cysteine and the closing phenylalanine or tryptophan. A D gene is named only where the DNA matches it firmly. Clone sizes are given selectively: once, few, many, or a class where the clone is expanded.

cdr3_nt,cdr3_aa,v_call,d_call,j_call,clone_size
TGTGCCAGCTCGCCCGACAGGGCGGGCTACACCTTC,CASSPDRAGYTF,TRBV18,TRBD1,TRBJ1-2,-
TGCGCCAGCAGCTTCGACTGGAACACTGAAGCTTTCTTT,CASSFDWNTEAFF,TRBV5-1,-,TRBJ1-1,-
TGTGCCAGCAGTTTTCCTAACACTGAAGCTTTCTTT,CASSFPNTEAFF,TRBV6-5,-,TRBJ1-1,-
TGTGCCAGCAGCTTGGACAGGGCCTTCGGCTACACCTTC,CASSLDRAFGYTF,TRBV5-4,-,TRBJ1-2,-
TGTGCCAGCAGTTTCGGGGGAGTCGGGGTCAGCAATCAGCCCCAGCATTTT,CASSFGGVGVSNQPQHF,TRBV28,-,TRBJ1-5,-
TGCGCCAGCAGCCAACGTCTAACGGGAGACGCCTACGAGCAGTACTTC,CASSQRLTGDAYEQYF,TRBV4-1,-,TRBJ2-7,-
TGTGCCACCGGTAGGGGGTGGGACACTGAAGCTTTCTTT,CATGRGWDTEAFF,TRBV27,-,TRBJ1-1,-
TGTGCCAGCAGCGTAGGGCGGGAGTCCTACAATGAGCAGTTCTTC,CASSVGRESYNEQFF,TRBV9,TRBD2,TRBJ2-1,once
TGCGCCAGCAGTCCGCCCAGAAGTTACACTGAAGCTTTCTTT,CASSPPRSYTEAFF,TRBV23-1,-,TRBJ1-1,-
TGTGCCAGCAGTCGCCAAACACCGGACAGGGGGTTCTATGGCTACACCTTC,CASSRQTPDRGFYGYTF,TRBV6-2/TRBV6-3,TRBD1,TRBJ1-2,-
TGTGCTTCCCAGGGTTGGAACACAGATACGCAGTATTTT,CASQGWNTDTQYF,TRBV27,-,TRBJ2-3,-
TGTGCCATCAGTGAAGGGGGTAGGCTCGGTGGAAACACCATATATTTT,CAISEGGRLGGNTIYF,TRBV10-3,-,TRBJ1-3,-
TGTGCCAGCAGTACCCTATACGGGGGAGCCGACGAGCAGTACTTC,CASSTLYGGADEQYF,TRBV6-5,-,TRBJ2-7,-
TGTGCCAGCAGTTTGAACGGGGGATCCTACGAGCAGTACTTC,CASSLNGGSYEQYF,TRBV27,-,TRBJ2-7,-
TGTGCCATCAGTGAGAGGTCCGGGACAGGGGGAGAGGGTACTGAAGCTTTCTTT,CAISERSGTGGEGTEAFF,TRBV10-3,TRBD1,TRBJ1-1,-
TGTGCCAGCAGTAAGACCAGCGGCAACACTGAAGCTTTCTTT,CASSKTSGNTEAFF,TRBV6-5,-,TRBJ1-1,-
TGTGCCAGCAGCCCACAGGATTCTAACACTGAAGCTTTCTTT,CASSPQDSNTEAFF,TRBV4-2,-,TRBJ1-1,-
TGTGCCAGCAGCCTTAGGGCAGGGAAACTATTGGCTAATGAAAAACTGTTTTTT,CASSLRAGKLLANEKLFF,TRBV7-6,-,TRBJ1-4,-
TGTGCCAGCAGCCAATCCCAGGGGCGCTTAGGCTACACCTTC,CASSQSQGRLGYTF,TRBV3-1/TRBV3-2,-,TRBJ1-2,-
TGTGCCAGCAGCTCAGGGACAGGGTTGGCGAATGAAAAACTGTTTTTT,CASSSGTGLANEKLFF,TRBV5-6,TRBD1,TRBJ1-4,once
TGCAGCGTTGTAACAGTCTCCTACGAGCAGTACTTC,CSVVTVSYEQYF,TRBV29-1,-,TRBJ2-7,-
TGTGCCAGCAGCGTTTCGGGAAGCTCCTATAATTCACCCCTCCACTTT,CASSVSGSSYNSPLHF,TRBV9,-,TRBJ1-6,-
TGTGCCAGCAGCTTCGAGGACAGTTCAGGCTACGAGCAGTACTTC,CASSFEDSSGYEQYF,TRBV5-5,-,TRBJ2-7,-
TGTGCCAGCAGTGTCGGACTTGCCGAGCAGTACTTC,CASSVGLAEQYF,TRBV28,-,TRBJ2-7,-
TGTGCCAGCAGTTTACGGAGAACTGGAAACACCATATATTTT,CASSLRRTGNTIYF,TRBV27,-,TRBJ1-3,-